This T cell receptor (beta chain) is drawn from a study of cytomegalovirus exposure and HLA in healthy donors. General study findings and limits: TCR beta chains numbering some 150 were designated cytomegalovirus-associated.

A note on this clone: Antigen unknown.

Germline trimming cut 4 bases from V and 1 base from J; bases unmatched to any gene: 9. Germline V gene data show CDR1 as SGHNT and CDR2 as YYREEE (reference sequence). The CDR3 extends over 16 amino acids. Primers: 60 Vbeta forward and 13 Jbeta reverse. This table comes from immunoSEQ multiplex PCR, and its TCRdb copy is limited to in-frame clones, with some not included. The table lists around 110,000 clones, around 75% of them singletons. The donors gave bone marrow, and they were healthy. The receptor comes from a woman aged 18-29 years in good health and CMV-seronegative. The chain joins TRBV5-4 to TRBJ1-2; 8 bases fit TRBD1. What was sequenced was PBMCs. CDR3 sequence reads: CASSPRTGSGNYGYTF. Here the CDR3 DNA reads TGTGCCAGCAGCCCCAGGACAGGGTCGGGTAACTATGGCTACACCTTC. Supplemented by reference TRBV5-4 and TRBJ1-2, the full variable domain reads ETGVTQSPTHLIKTRGQQVTLRCSSQSGHNTVSWYQQALGQGPQFIFQYYREEENGRGNFPPRFSGLQFPNYSSELNVNALELDDSALYLCASSPRTGSGNYGYTFGSGTRLTVV.